Each of the 10 T cell receptor beta chains below was sequenced from the same sample in a study of shared clonotypes between healthy human individuals (TCRdb year 2020). Preparation of the library involved the immunoSEQ multiplex PCR assay. TCRdb stores this immuneACCESS table with in-frame sequences only. Part of the clones is absent; in the studies checked, under half of the shortfall reflects unresolved V genes, and no reason is known for the rest. The sample table records some 680,000 clones; about 80% of these occur just once. The biggest ten clones account for roughly 2% of the sample. Sequenced input: memory CD4+ T cells sorted from blood. Reading the label with the study, this specimen's cell subset or site is: CD45RA-negative fraction. These receptors were obtained from a woman aged 25 to 39 in good health.

The J gene is TRBJ2-1, the V gene TRBV11-3; the match to TRBD2 covers 7 bases. The CDR3 totals 13 residues. Germline-derived CDR1 and CDR2 are SGHNT and YENEEA. Trimming at V came to 1 base and at J to 7 bases, leaving 1 base not matched to a gene. The CDR3 DNA is TGTGCCAGCAGCTTAGGGGAGGGGAATGAGCAGTTCTTC. Amino acid sequence: CASSLGEGNEQFF.

This chain uses TRBV5-8 with TRBJ2-3, with a weak D call TRBD2 (6 bases). The CDR3 consists of 17 residues. V was cut by 0 bases and J by 2 bases, with 16 bases left in between. Germline V lookup: CDR1 SGHTS, CDR2 YDEGEE. CDR3 amino acids: CASSLAFLGGNTDTQYF. CDR3 DNA sequence: TGTGCCAGCAGCTTGGCCTTCTTGGGAGGAAACACAGATACGCAGTATTTT.

The chain combines TRBV5-1 with TRBJ2-6; unclear D gene. Germline assignment: CDR1 SGHRS and CDR2 YFSETQ. Trimming took 4 bases from V and 0 from J, leaving 8 bases between them. The CDR3 spans 15 residues. The CDR3 loop is CASSLMNSGANVLTF. Here the CDR3 DNA reads TGCGCCAGCAGCCTAATGAACTCTGGGGCCAACGTCCTGACTTTC. The whole variable domain, filled in from reference TRBV5-1 and TRBJ2-6, reads KAGVTQTPRYLIKTRGQQVTLSCSPISGHRSVSWYQQTPGQGLQFLFEYFSETQRNKGNFPGRFSGRQFSNSRSEMNVSTLELGDSALYLCASSLMNSGANVLTFGAGSRLTVL.

The V and J genes are TRBV7-8 and TRBJ1-1; D may be TRBD1 (5 bases). V was trimmed by 3 bases and J by 8 bases, leaving 16 bases between them. CDR3 size: 14 residues. Germline values: CDR1 SGHVS, CDR2 FQNEAQ. The CDR3 reads CASSFRDGRKEAFF. CDR3 nucleotides: TGTGCCAGCAGCTTCCGGGACGGGAGAAAGGAAGCTTTCTTT.

This clone was found a few times. Different DNA sequences within this sample yield the same CDR3. The rearrangement uses TRBV10-1 and TRBJ2-7; no firm D call. The CDR3 totals 15 residues. Germline V gene lookup returns CDR1 WNHNN and CDR2 SYGVQD (reference sequence). V gave up 0 bases and J gave up 2 bases, with 11 bases separating them. The CDR3 reads CASSESLDGTYEQYF. CDR3 DNA sequence: TGCGCCAGCAGTGAGTCACTCGACGGCACCTACGAGCAGTACTTC.

V is TRBV5-1 and J is TRBJ2-7; TRBD1 agrees at 7 bases. Germline CDR1 is SGHRS and CDR2 is YFSETQ. The V and J ends lost 2 bases and 3 bases, in that order; junction bases with no gene match: 5. There are 14 residues in the CDR3. The DNA for the CDR3 is TGCGCCAGCAGCTTACAGGGGAACCTCTACGAGCAGTACTTC. This encodes CASSLQGNLYEQYF.

This chain connects TRBV7-8 to TRBJ1-5, with D unresolved. The CDR3 covers 17 residues. Germline V CDR1 and CDR2: SGHVS, FQNEAQ. Trimming removed 0 bases at V and 0 bases at J, with 12 bases between. The CDR3 region is CASSLAWSGSSNQPQHF. CDR3 in DNA: TGTGCCAGCAGCTTAGCGTGGTCTGGAAGTAGCAATCAGCCCCAGCATTTT.

This chain joins TRBV5-4 and TRBJ2-3, with TRBD2 identical over 9 bases. This CDR3 comprises 13 residues. Germline assignment: CDR1 SGHNT and CDR2 YYREEE (reference sequence). The J segment lost 3 bases and the V segment lost 6 bases, leaving 2 bases of the junction unmatched. The CDR3 sequence: CASILAGTDTQYF. The DNA for the CDR3 is TGTGCCAGCATCCTAGCGGGAACAGATACGCAGTATTTT. The full variable domain, rest sourced from reference TRBV5-4 and TRBJ2-3, is ETGVTQSPTHLIKTRGQQVTLRCSSQSGHNTVSWYQQALGQGPQFIFQYYREEENGRGNFPPRFSGLQFPNYSSELNVNALELDDSALYLCASILAGTDTQYFGPGTRLTVL.

CDR3 nucleotide sequence: TGTGCCAGCAGCCCCTCCGGACAGCAAGTAGGGACCCAGTACTTC. Its protein product is CASSPSGQQVGTQYF. This rearrangement joins TRBV7-3 to TRBJ2-5, with a possible D match to TRBD1 (6 bases). CDR3 length: 15 amino acids. Germline CDR1 SGHTA, CDR2 FQGTGA. The V gene lost 5 bases and the J gene lost 7 bases, with 20 bases spanning the gap. Using reference TRBV7-3 and TRBJ2-5 for the parts outside the CDR3, the full variable domain is GAGVSQTPSNKVTEKGKYVELRCDPISGHTALYWYRQSLGQGPEFLIYFQGTGAADDSGLPNDRFFAVRPEGSVSTLKIQRTERGDSAVYLCASSPSGQQVGTQYFGPGTRLLVL.

V gene TRBV6-5 combines with J gene TRBJ1-1, with D tentatively TRBD1 (5 bases). V gave up 7 bases and J gave up 12 bases, with 18 bases separating them. The CDR3 contains 12 residues. Per germline, CDR1 MNHEY and CDR2 SVGAGI. The DNA of the CDR3 is TGTGCCAGCACCCTAGGTCCAGGGAGGACTTTCTTT. It encodes CASTLGPGRTFF.